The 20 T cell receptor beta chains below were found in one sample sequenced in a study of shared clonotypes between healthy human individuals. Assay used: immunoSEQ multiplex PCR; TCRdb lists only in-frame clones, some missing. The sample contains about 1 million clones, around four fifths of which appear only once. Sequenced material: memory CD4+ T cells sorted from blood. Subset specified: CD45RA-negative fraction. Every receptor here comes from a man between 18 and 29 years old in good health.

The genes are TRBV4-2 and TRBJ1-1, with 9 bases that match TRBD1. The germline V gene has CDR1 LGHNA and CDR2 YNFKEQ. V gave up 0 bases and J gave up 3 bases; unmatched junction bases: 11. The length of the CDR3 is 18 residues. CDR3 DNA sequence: TGTGCCAGCAGCCAAGAAGGGACAGGGATCTCCAGGGACACTGAAGCTTTCTTT. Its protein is CASSQEGTGISRDTEAFF.

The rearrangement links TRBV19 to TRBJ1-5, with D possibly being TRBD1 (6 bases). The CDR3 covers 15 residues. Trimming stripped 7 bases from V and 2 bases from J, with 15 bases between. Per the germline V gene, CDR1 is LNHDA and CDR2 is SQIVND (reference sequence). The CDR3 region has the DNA TGTGCCAGTACCGGGACATCGGGTGGCAATCAGCCCCAGCATTTT. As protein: CASTGTSGGNQPQHF.

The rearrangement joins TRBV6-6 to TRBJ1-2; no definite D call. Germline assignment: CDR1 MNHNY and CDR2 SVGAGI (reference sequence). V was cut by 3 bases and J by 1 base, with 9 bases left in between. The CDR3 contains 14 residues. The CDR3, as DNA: TGTGCCAGCAGTTATTCTGGACTTAACTATGGCTACACCTTC. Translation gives CASSYSGLNYGYTF.

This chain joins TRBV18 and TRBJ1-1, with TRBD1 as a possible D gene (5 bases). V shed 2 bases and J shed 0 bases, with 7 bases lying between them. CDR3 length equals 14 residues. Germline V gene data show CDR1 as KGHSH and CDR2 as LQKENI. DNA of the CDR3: TGTGCCAGCTCACCAAGCAGGGTGAACACTGAAGCTTTCTTT. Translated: CASSPSRVNTEAFF.

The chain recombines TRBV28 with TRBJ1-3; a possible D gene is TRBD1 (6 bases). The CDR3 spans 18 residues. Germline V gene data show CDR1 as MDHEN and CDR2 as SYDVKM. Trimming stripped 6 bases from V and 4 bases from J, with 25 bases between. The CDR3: CASSHGRDTLWGGNTIYF. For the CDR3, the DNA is TGTGCCAGCAGCCATGGGCGGGACACCCTATGGGGGGGAAACACCATATATTTT.

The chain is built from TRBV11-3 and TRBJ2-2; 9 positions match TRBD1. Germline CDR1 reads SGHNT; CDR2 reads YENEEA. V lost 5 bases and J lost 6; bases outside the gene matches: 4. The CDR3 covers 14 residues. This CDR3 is CASSPRTGAGELFF. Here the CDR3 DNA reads TGTGCCAGCAGCCCCAGGACAGGGGCCGGGGAGCTGTTTTTT.

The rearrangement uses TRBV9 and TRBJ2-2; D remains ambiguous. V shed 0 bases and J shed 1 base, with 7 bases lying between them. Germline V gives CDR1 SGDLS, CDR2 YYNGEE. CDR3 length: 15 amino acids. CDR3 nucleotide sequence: TGTGCCAGCAGCGTAGTTCCATTGAACACCGGGGAGCTGTTTTTT. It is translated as CASSVVPLNTGELFF. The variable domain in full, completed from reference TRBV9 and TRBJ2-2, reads DSGVTQTPKHLITATGQRVTLRCSPRSGDLSVYWYQQSLDQGLQFLIQYYNGEERAKGNILERFSAQQFPDLHSELNLSSLELGDSALYFCASSVVPLNTGELFFGEGSRLTVL.

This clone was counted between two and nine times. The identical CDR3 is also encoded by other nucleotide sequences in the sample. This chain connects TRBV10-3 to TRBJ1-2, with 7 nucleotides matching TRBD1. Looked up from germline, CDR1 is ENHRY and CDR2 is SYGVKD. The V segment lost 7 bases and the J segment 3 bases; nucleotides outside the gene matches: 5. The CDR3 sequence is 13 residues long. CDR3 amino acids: CAITRTGDYGYTF. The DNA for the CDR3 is TGTGCCATCACCAGAACAGGGGACTATGGCTACACCTTC.

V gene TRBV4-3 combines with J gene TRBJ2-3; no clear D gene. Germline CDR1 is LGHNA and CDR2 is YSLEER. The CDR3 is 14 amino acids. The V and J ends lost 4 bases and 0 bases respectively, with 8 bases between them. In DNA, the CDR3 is TGCGCCAGCAGCCTGACGGCTAGCACAGATACGCAGTATTTT. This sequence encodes CASSLTASTDTQYF.

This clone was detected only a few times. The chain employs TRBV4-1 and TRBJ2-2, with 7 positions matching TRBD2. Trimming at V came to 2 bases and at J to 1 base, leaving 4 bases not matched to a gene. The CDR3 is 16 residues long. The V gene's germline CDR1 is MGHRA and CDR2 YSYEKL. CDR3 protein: CASSQSGKGNTGELFF. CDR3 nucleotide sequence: TGCGCCAGCAGCCAAAGCGGGAAGGGGAACACCGGGGAGCTGTTTTTT.

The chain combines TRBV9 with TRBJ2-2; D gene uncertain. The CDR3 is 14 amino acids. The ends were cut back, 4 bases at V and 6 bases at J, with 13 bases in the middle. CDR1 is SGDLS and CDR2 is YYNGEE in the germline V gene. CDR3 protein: CASSPLIGAGELFF. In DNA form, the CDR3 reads TGTGCCAGCAGCCCGCTTATTGGGGCCGGGGAGCTGTTTTTT.

CDR3 region: CASTSRSLQPQHF. CDR3 nucleotide sequence: TGTGCCAGCACCTCCAGGTCTCTCCAGCCCCAGCATTTT. The rearrangement joins TRBV6-1 to TRBJ1-5; D remains ambiguous. Germline V lookup: CDR1 MNHNS, CDR2 SASEGT. V shed 7 bases and J shed 7 bases, with 14 bases lying between them. The CDR3 spans 13 residues.

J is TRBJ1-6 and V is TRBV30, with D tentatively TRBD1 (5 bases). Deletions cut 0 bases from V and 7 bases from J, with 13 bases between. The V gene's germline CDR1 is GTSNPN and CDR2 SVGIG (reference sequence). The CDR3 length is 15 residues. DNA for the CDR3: TGTGCCTGGAGTGTTGGGGGGGGATTAAATTCACCCCTCCACTTT. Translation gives CAWSVGGGLNSPLHF.

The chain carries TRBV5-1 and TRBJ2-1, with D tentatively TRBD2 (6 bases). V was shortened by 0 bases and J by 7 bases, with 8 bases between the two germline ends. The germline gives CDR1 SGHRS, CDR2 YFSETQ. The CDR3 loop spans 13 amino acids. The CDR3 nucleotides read TGCGCCAGCAGCTTGGCGGGGGTGAATGAGCAGTTCTTC. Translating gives CASSLAGVNEQFF.

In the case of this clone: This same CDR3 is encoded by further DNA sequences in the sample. The CDR3 loop reads CAWSEGETQYF. CDR3 sequence (DNA): TGTGCCTGGTCAGAAGGAGAGACCCAGTACTTC. The chain employs TRBV30 and TRBJ2-5, with D uncertain. V was pared by 5 bases and J by 4 bases, with 8 bases between. This CDR3 is built from 11 residues. Germline V gene lookup returns CDR1 GTSNPN and CDR2 SVGIG (reference sequence). Full variable domain (outside the CDR3, taken from reference TRBV30 and TRBJ2-5): SQTIHQWPATLVQPVGSPLSLECTVEGTSNPNLYWYRQAAGRGLQLLFYSVGIGQISSEVPQNLSASRPQDRQFILSSKKLLLSDSGFYLCAWSEGETQYFGPGTRLLVL.

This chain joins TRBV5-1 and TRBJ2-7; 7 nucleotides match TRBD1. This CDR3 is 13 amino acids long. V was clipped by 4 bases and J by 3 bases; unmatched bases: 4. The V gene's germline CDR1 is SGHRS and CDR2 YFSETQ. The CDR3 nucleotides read TGCGCCAGCAGCCCGGGACAGTTCTACGAGCAGTACTTC. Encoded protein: CASSPGQFYEQYF.

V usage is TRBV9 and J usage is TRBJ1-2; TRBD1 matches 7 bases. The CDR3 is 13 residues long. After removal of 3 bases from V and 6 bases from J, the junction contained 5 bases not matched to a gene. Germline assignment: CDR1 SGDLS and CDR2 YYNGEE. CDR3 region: CASSDRDSHGYTF. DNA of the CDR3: TGTGCCAGCAGCGACCGGGACAGCCATGGCTACACCTTC. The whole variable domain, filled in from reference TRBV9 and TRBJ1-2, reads DSGVTQTPKHLITATGQRVTLRCSPRSGDLSVYWYQQSLDQGLQFLIQYYNGEERAKGNILERFSAQQFPDLHSELNLSSLELGDSALYFCASSDRDSHGYTFGSGTRLTVV.

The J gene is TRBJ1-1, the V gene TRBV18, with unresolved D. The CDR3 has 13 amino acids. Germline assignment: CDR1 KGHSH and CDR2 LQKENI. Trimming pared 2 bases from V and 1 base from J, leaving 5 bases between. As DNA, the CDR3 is TGTGCCAGCTCACCATGGGGGAACACTGAAGCTTTCTTT. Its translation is CASSPWGNTEAFF.

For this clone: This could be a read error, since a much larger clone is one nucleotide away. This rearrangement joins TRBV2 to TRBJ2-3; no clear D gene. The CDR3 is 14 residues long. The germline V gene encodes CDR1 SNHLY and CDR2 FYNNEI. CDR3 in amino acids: CACSGPARTDTQYF. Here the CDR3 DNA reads TGTGCCTGCAGTGGGCCAGCCCGCACAGATACGCAGTATTTT.

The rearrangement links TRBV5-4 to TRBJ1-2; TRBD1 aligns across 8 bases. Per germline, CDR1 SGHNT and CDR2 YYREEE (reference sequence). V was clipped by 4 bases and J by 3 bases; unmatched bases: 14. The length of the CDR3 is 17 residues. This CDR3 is CASSPGAGGVGDYGYTF. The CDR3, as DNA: TGTGCCAGCAGCCCGGGGGCAGGGGGCGTCGGGGACTATGGCTACACCTTC. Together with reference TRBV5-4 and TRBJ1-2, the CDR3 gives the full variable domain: ETGVTQSPTHLIKTRGQQVTLRCSSQSGHNTVSWYQQALGQGPQFIFQYYREEENGRGNFPPRFSGLQFPNYSSELNVNALELDDSALYLCASSPGAGGVGDYGYTFGSGTRLTVV.